The clone carrying this T cell receptor beta chain was seen once. Its antigen is as yet unknown. The CDR3 spans 18 residues. The V end was cut by 5 bases, the J end by 0 bases, with 17 bases between. The germline CDR1 and CDR2 sequences are SEHNR and FQNEAQ (reference sequence). Profiling of TCR beta VDJ combinations and CDR3 sequences used genomic DNA as template. TCRdb ran MiXCR on the reads and lists one entry per CDR3 protein. The sample lists roughly 250,000 distinct CDR3 sequences, approximately 45% occurring once. The data stem from a study of CD8+CD57+ T cells in acquired aplastic anemia. Study-level information: The DNA of sorted CD4+ and CD8+ cells averaged roughly 3.2 ug.

The study's findings and limits: Patients had approximately 30 CD8+ CDR3 sequences in common with controls (the shared set). Patients showed no significant difference from controls in CD8+ Simpson's diversity.

All sequencing subjects had displayed CD8+CD57+ cell expansion on flow cytometry. Patients were treatment-naive when blood was sampled. The chain links TRBV7-9 to TRBJ2-6; D unclear. Source material: sorted CD4+, CD8+, or CD8+CD57+ T cells (not recorded which) from PBMCs. The origin of this receptor is a human donor with aplastic anemia. The DNA of the CDR3 is TGTGCCAGCAGCCCACATCAGGCACCGAGCTCTGGGGCCAACGTCCTGACTTTC. Protein sequence: CASSPHQAPSSGANVLTF.